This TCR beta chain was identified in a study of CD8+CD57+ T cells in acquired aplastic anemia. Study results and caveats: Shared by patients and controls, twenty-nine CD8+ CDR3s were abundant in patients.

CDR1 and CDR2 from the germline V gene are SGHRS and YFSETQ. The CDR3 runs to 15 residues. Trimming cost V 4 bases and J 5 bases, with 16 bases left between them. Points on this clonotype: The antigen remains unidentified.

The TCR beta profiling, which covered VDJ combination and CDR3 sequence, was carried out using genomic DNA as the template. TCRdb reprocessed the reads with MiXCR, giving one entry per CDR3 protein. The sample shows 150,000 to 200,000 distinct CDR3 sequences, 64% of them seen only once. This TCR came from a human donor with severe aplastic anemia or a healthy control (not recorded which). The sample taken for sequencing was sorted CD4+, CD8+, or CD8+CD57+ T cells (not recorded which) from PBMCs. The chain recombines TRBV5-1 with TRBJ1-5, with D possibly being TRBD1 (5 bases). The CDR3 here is CASSQYPAGDQPQHF. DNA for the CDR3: TGCGCCAGCAGCCAATATCCCGCGGGGGATCAGCCCCAGCATTTT.